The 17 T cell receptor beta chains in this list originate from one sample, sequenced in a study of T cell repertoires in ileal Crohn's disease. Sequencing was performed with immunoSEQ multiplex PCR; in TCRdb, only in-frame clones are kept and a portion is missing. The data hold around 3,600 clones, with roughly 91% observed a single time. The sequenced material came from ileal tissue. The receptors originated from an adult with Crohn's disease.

CDR3 coding DNA: TGCGCCAGCAGCCAATTGGGAGGGGGCGCTGACACTGAAGCTTTCTTT. Protein: CASSQLGGGADTEAFF. This chain links TRBV4-1 with TRBJ1-1, with 7 bases that match TRBD1. The CDR3 has 16 amino acids. Germline V gene lookup returns CDR1 MGHRA and CDR2 YSYEKL. V lost 2 bases to trimming and J lost 3 bases; unmatched junction nucleotides: 9.

The CDR3 nucleotides are TGTGCCAGCAGCGCTTCCGGGACAGCAACTAATGAAAAACTGTTTTTT. Protein product: CASSASGTATNEKLFF. The chain combines TRBV9 with TRBJ1-4; 7 bases fit TRBD1. Germline trimming cut 3 bases from V and 0 bases from J; bases unmatched to any gene: 5. Germline V CDR1 and CDR2: SGDLS, YYNGEE. CDR3 size: 16 residues. The variable domain in full, completed from reference TRBV9 and TRBJ1-4, reads DSGVTQTPKHLITATGQRVTLRCSPRSGDLSVYWYQQSLDQGLQFLIQYYNGEERAKGNILERFSAQQFPDLHSELNLSSLELGDSALYFCASSASGTATNEKLFFGSGTQLSVL.

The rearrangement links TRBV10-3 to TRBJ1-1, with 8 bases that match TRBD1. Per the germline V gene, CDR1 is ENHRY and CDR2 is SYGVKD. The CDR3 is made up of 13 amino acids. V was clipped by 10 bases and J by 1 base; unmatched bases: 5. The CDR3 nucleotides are TGTGCCACCTTGACAGGGGAGAACACTGAAGCTTTCTTT. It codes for CATLTGENTEAFF.

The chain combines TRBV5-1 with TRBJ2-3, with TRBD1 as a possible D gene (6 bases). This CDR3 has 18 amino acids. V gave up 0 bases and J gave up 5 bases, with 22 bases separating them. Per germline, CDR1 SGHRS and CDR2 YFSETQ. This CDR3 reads CASSLAGTGLRGEDTQYF. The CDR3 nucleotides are TGCGCCAGCAGCTTGGCCGGAACAGGGCTAAGGGGAGAAGATACGCAGTATTTT.

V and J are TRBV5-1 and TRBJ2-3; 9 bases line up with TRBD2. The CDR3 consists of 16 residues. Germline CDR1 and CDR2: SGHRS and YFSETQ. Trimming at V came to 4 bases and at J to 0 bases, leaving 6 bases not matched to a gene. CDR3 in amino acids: CASSSGTSPSTDTQYF. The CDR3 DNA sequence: TGCGCCAGCAGCAGTGGGACTAGCCCTAGCACAGATACGCAGTATTTT.

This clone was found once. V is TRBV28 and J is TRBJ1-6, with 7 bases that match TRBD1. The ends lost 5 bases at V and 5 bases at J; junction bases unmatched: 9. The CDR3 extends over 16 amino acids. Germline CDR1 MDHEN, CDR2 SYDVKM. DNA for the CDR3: TGTGCCAGCAGTCTTCGACAGGGAAGAGATAATTCACCCCTCCACTTT. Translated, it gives CASSLRQGRDNSPLHF.

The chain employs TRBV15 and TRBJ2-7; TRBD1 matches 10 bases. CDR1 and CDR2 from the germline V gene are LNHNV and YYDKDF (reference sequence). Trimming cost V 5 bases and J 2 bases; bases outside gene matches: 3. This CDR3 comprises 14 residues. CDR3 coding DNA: TGTGCCACCAGCCGGGACAGGGGCACCTACGAGCAGTACTTC. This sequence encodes CATSRDRGTYEQYF.

The CDR3 sequence is CASSPRQGDRGYTF. CDR3 DNA sequence: TGTGCCAGCAGCCCCAGGCAGGGCGACCGGGGCTACACCTTC. V gene TRBV6-1 combines with J gene TRBJ1-2, with D perhaps TRBD1 (5 bases). Germline V CDR1 and CDR2: MNHNS, SASEGT. The length of the CDR3 is 14 residues. The V and J ends lost 6 bases and 8 bases respectively, with 19 bases between them.

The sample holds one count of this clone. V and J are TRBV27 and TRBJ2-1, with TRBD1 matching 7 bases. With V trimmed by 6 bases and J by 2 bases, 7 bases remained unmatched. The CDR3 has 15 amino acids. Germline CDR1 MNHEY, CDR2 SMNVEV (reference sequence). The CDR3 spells CASSYRQGPYNEQFF. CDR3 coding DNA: TGTGCCAGCAGCTACCGACAGGGCCCCTACAATGAGCAGTTCTTC.

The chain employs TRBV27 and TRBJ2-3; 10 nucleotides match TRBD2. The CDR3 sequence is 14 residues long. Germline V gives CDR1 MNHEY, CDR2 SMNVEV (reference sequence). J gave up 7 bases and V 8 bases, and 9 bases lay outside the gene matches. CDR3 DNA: TGTGCCAGCGGCAAGCGGGGGGGCGGGAATACGCAGTATTTT. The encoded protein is CASGKRGGGNTQYF.

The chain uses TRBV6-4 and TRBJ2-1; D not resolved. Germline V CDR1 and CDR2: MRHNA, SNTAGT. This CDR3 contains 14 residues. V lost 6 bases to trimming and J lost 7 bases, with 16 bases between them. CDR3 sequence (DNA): TGTGCCAGCAGAGCCGACCCTAACGGGAATGAGCAGTTCTTC. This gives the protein CASRADPNGNEQFF.

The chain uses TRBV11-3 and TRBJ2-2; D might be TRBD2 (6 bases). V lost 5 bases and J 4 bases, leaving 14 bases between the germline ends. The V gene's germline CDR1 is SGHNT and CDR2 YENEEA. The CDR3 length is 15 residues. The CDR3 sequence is CASSAGLGGTGELFF. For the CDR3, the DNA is TGTGCCAGCAGCGCGGGCCTCGGGGGCACCGGGGAGCTGTTTTTT.

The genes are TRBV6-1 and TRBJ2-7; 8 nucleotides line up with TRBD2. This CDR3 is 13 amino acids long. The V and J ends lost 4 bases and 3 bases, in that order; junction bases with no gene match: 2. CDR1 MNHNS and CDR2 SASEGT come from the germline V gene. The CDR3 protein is CASSAGTSYEQYF. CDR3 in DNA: TGTGCCAGCAGTGCTGGGACTAGCTACGAGCAGTACTTC.

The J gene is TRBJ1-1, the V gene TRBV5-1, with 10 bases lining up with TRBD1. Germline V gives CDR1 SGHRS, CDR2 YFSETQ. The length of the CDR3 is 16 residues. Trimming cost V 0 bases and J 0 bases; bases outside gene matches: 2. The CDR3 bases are TGCGCCAGCAGCTTGGGACAGGGGGCCCTGAACACTGAAGCTTTCTTT. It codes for CASSLGQGALNTEAFF.

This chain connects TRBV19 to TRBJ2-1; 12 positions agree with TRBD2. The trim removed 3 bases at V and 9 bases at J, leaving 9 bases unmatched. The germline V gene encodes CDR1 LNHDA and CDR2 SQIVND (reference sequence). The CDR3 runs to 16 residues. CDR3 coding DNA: TGTGCCAGTAGTATCCGGACTAGCGGGAAGGGGGGTGAGCAGTTCTTC. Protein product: CASSIRTSGKGGEQFF. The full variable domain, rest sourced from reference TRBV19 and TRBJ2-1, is DGGITQSPKYLFRKEGQNVTLSCEQNLNHDAMYWYRQDPGQGLRLIYYSQIVNDFQKGDIAEGYSVSREKKESFPLTVTSAQKNPTAFYLCASSIRTSGKGGEQFFGPGTRLTVL.

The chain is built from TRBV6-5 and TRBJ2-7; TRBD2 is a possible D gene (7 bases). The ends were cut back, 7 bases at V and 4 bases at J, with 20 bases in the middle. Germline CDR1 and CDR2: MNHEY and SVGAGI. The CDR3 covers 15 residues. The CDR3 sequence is CASTPRGGGNYEQYF. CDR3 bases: TGTGCCAGCACCCCCCGAGGGGGGGGAAATTACGAGCAGTACTTC.

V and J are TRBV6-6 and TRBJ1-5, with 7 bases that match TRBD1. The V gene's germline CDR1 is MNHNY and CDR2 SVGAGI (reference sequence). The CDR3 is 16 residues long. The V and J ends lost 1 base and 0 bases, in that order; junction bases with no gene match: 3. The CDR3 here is CASSYLGQYSNQPQHF. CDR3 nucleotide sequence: TGTGCCAGCAGTTACTTGGGACAGTATAGCAATCAGCCCCAGCATTTT.